Included here is one TCR beta chain sequence, with context. Its antigen remains unknown. Treatment noted: some 19 received Ad26.COV2.S at low or high dose, single or two shots; five or six received placebo; per-sample allocation not given. Vaccine and placebo recipients were sampled on day 63 after the first injection. The donor was a Boston adult aged 18-55 years. This sample is drawn from a study of Ad26.COV2.S vaccination and SARS-CoV-2 variants. Per germline, CDR1 MNHEY and CDR2 SVGEGT. V dropped 0 bases and J dropped 2 bases, with 11 bases sitting between them. The CDR3 sequence is 15 residues long. Some clones are missing from TCRdb's copy, which holds only in-frame ones; the method was immunoSEQ multiplex PCR. The sample includes roughly 460,000 clones, 89% of them seen just once. General study findings and limits: People who got the vaccine or the placebo had similar non-spike TCR breadth.

The V call is TRBV6-2 or TRBV6-3, the J call TRBJ2-7; no definite D call. Material: peripheral blood, obtained in a trial of Ad26.COV2.S vaccine versus placebo. This TCR came from a person aged 18-60 years who received the Ad26.COV2.S COVID-19 vaccine or a placebo. The CDR3, as DNA: TGTGCCAGCAGTTACTCGAAGAAGAGTACCTACGAGCAGTACTTC. This encodes CASSYSKKSTYEQYF.